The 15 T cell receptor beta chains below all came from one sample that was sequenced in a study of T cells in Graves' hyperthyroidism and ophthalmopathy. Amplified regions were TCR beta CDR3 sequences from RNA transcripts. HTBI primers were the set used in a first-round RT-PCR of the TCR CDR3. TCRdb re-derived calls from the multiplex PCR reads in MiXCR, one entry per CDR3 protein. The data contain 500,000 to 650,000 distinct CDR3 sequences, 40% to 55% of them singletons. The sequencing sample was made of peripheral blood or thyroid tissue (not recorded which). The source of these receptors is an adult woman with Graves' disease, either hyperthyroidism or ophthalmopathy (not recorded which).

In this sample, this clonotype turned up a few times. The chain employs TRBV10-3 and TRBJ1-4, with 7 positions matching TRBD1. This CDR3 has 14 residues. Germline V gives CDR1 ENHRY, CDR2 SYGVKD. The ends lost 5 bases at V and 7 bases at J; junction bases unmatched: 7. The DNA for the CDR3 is TGTGCCATCAGTTCTACAGGGGAAACTGAAAAACTGTTTTTT. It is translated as CAISSTGETEKLFF.

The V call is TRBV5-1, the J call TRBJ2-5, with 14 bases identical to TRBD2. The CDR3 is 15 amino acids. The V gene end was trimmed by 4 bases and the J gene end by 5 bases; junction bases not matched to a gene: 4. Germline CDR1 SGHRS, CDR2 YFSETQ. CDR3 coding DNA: TGCGCCAGCAGCCCCGGGACTAGCGGGAGCGAGACCCAGTACTTC. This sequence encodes CASSPGTSGSETQYF.

For the CDR3, the DNA is TGCAGTGCAACGGGACTCACAGACACCGGGGAGCTGTTTTTT. Its protein product is CSATGLTDTGELFF. The J gene is TRBJ2-2, the V gene TRBV20-1, with D perhaps matching TRBD2 (6 bases). Germline V gene data show CDR1 as DFQATT and CDR2 as SNEGSKA (reference sequence). CDR3 size: 14 residues. Trimming removed 6 bases from V and 3 bases from J, with 14 bases in between.

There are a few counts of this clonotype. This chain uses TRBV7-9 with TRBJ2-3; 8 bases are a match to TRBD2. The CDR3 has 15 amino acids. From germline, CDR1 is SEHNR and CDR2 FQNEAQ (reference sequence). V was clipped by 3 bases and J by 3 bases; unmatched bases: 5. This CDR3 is CASSFRPSGTDTQYF. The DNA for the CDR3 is TGTGCCAGCAGCTTCCGCCCTAGCGGGACAGATACGCAGTATTTT.

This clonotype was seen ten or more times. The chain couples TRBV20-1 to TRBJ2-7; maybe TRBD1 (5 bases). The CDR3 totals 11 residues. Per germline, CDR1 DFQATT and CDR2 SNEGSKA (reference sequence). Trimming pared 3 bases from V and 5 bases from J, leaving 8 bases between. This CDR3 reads CSARGPNEQYF. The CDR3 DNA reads TGCAGTGCTAGGGGGCCGAACGAGCAGTACTTC.

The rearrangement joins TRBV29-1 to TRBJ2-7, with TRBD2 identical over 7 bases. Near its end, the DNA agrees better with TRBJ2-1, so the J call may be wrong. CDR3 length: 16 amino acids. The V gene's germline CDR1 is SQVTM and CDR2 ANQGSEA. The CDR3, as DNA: TGCAGCGTTGAACTTCTAGCGGATAGCTCCTACAATGAGCAGTTCTTC. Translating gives CSVELLADSSYNEQFF.

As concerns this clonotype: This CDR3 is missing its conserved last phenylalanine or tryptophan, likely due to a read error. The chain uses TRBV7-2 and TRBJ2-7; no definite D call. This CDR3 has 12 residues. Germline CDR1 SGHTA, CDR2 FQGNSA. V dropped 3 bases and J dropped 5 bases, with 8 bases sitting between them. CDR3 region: CASSFRGNEQYL. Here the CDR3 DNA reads TGTGCCAGCAGCTTCCGAGGAAACGAGCAGTACCTC.

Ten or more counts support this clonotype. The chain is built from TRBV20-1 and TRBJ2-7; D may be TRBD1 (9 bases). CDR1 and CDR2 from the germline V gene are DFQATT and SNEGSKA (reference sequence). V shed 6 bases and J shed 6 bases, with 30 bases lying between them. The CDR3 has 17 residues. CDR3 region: CSARHPVTGGGGSEQYF. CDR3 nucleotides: TGCAGTGCAAGACACCCCGTAACAGGGGGCGGGGGGTCCGAGCAGTACTTC.

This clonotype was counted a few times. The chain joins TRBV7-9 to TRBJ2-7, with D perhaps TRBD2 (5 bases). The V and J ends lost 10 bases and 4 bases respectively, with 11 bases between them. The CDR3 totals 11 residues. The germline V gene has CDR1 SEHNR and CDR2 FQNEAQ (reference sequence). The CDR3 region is CATHRGYEQYF. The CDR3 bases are TGTGCCACCCACCGAGGGTACGAGCAGTACTTC.

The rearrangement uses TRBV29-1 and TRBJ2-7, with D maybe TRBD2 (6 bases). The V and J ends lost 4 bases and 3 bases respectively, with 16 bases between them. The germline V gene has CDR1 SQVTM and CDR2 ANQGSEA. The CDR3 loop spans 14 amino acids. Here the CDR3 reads CSVVGGTHRYEQYF. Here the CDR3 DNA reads TGCAGCGTTGTTGGGGGGACGCACCGCTACGAGCAGTACTTC.

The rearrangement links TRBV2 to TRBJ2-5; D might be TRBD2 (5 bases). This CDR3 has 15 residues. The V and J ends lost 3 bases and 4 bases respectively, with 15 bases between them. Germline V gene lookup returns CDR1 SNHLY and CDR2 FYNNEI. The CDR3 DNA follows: TGTGCCAGCAGTGAGGAGCGCAGCGGTAGAGAGACCCAGTACTTC. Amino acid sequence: CASSEERSGRETQYF.

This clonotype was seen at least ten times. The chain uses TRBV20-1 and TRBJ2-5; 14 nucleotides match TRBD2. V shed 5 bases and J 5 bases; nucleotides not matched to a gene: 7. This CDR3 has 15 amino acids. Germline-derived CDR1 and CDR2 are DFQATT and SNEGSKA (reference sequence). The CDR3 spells CSAGRLAGGPETQYF. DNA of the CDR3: TGCAGTGCTGGGAGACTAGCGGGAGGGCCGGAGACCCAGTACTTC.

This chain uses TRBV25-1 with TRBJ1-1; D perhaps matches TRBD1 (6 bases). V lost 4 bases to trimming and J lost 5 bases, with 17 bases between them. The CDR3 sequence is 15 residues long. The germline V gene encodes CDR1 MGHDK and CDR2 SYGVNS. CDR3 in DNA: TGTGCCAGCAGTGGGCAGTCAGGGGCTGGTACTGAAGCTTTCTTT. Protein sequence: CASSGQSGAGTEAFF.

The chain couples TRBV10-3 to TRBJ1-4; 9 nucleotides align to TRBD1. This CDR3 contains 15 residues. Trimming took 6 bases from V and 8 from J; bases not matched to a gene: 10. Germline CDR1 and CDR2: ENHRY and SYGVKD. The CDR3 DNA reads TGTGCCATCAGGCCCGGGACAGGGTCGGGCGAAAAACTGTTTTTT. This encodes CAIRPGTGSGEKLFF.

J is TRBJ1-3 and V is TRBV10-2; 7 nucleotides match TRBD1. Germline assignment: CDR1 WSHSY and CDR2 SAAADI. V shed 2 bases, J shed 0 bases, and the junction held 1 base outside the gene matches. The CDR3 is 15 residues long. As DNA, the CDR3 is TGCGCCAGCAGTGAGGACAGGGTCTCTGGAAACACCATATATTTT. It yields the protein CASSEDRVSGNTIYF.